These T cell receptor beta chains were read from a single sample in a study of CD8 T cells in Susac syndrome. TCRdb reprocessed the immunoSEQ multiplex PCR reads via MiXCR and lists one record per CDR3 protein. There are about 210,000 distinct CDR3 sequences in the sample; 95% occur only once, and around 0.099% lies in the top ten. Sequencing input: CD4+ T cells from PBMCs. The source of these receptors is a human donor with multiple sclerosis. The CDR3 runs from the conserved cysteine through the conserved F or W. The D gene is left open where the match is weak. Expanded clones are given a class, and other clones once, few, many or no size at all.

-	-	TRBV7-2	TRBJ2-1	TGTGCCAGCAGCTTAGGTCCGGGTCAGGAGCAGTTCTTC	CASSLGPGQEQFF
few	TRBD1	TRBV20-1	TRBJ1-1	TGCAGTGCTAGACGTGCGGGACAGGAGAACACTGAAGCTTTCTTT	CSARRAGQENTEAFF
-	-	TRBV20-1	TRBJ1-1	TGCAGTGCTAGAGATAATCCGGGGTTTTGGAACACTGAAGCTTTCTTT	CSARDNPGFWNTEAFF
-	TRBD1	TRBV29-1	TRBJ2-5	TGCAGCGAGAGACAGGGTGGGGAGACCCAGTACTTC	CSERQGGETQYF
-	-	TRBV30	TRBJ1-1	TGTGCCTGGACCCCGGGATCATTAGGAGCTTTCTTT	CAWTPGSLGAFF
-	-	TRBV20-1	TRBJ2-5	TGCAGTGCGGGGGGGGACAGATCCGCGGAGACCCAGTACTTC	CSAGGDRSAETQYF
-	TRBD1	TRBV27	TRBJ1-5	TGTGCCAGCAGGGTACAGGGGGGCGTAGGCAATCAGCCCCAGCATTTT	CASRVQGGVGNQPQHF
-	TRBD2	TRBV25-1	TRBJ2-7	TGTGCCAGCAGTTCCCGGACTAGCGGGATTTACGAGCAGTACTTC	CASSSRTSGIYEQYF
once	-	TRBV25-1	TRBJ2-4	TGTGCCAGCAGTGAAATCCAGGGAGGCAAAAACATTCAGTACTTC	CASSEIQGGKNIQYF
-	TRBD2	TRBV6-6	TRBJ2-1	TGTGCCAGCAGTTCCGCGGGAGGCTCCTACAATGAGCAGTTCTTC	CASSSAGGSYNEQFF
-	TRBD1	TRBV9	TRBJ1-3	TGTGCCAGCAGCGCCTTGGACAGGTCCGCCTCTGGAAACACCATATATTTT	CASSALDRSASGNTIYF
-	-	TRBV29-1	TRBJ2-7	TGCAGCGTTGGGAGACGGAGGGAATCCTACGAGCAGTACTTC	CSVGRRRESYEQYF
-	-	TRBV20-1	TRBJ1-5	TGCAGTGCTAGTGTGCCAGGGCCTAGCAATCAGCCCCAGCATTTT	CSASVPGPSNQPQHF
-	-	TRBV27	TRBJ2-3	TGTGCCAGCATACCCCTCGGGGGGCTCACAGATACGCAGTATTTT	CASIPLGGLTDTQYF
-	TRBD1	TRBV20-1	TRBJ2-3	TGCAGTGCTAGAGGTGGACAGGGACGCACAGATACGCAGTATTTT	CSARGGQGRTDTQYF
-	-	TRBV20-1	TRBJ2-2	TGCAGTGCTAGGCGATTACACGGTGGCGGGGAGCTGTTTTTT	CSARRLHGGGELFF
-	-	TRBV20-1	TRBJ2-7	TGCAGTGCTAGACATGGGAACTACGAGCAGTACTTC	CSARHGNYEQYF
-	-	TRBV19	TRBJ1-5	TGTGCCAGTAGTCTATCCCGCGGGGCACCCAATCAGCCCCAGCATTTT	CASSLSRGAPNQPQHF